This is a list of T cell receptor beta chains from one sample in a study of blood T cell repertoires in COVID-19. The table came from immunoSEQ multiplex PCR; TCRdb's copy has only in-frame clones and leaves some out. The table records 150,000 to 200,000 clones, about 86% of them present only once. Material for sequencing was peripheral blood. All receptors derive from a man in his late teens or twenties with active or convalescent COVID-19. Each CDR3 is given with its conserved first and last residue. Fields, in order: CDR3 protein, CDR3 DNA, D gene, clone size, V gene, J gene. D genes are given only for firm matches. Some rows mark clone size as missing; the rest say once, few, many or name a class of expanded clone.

CAWSVPHRAGYGYTF,TGTGCCTGGAGTGTACCCCACAGGGCAGGGTATGGCTACACCTTC,NA,NA,TRBV30,TRBJ1-2
CASSFGNRGQGSDTSYGYTF,TGTGCCAGCAGCTTCGGTAACAGGGGGCAGGGAAGCGATACCAGCTATGGCTACACCTTC,TRBD1,NA,TRBV11-3,TRBJ1-2
CASSSSGAGGYNEQFF,TGTGCCAGCAGCTCCTCAGGGGCGGGGGGCTACAATGAGCAGTTCTTC,TRBD2,NA,TRBV11-2,TRBJ2-1
CASTPPTGFAGNTIYF,TGTGCCAGCACCCCGCCCACAGGGTTTGCTGGAAACACCATATATTTT,NA,NA,TRBV28,TRBJ1-3
CASSQEFGGQGYTEAFF,TGTGCCAGCAGCCAAGAGTTCGGAGGACAGGGATACACTGAAGCTTTCTTT,TRBD1,NA,TRBV4-2,TRBJ1-1
CASSARSAGFDTGELFF,TGTGCCAGCAGCGCCCGGAGTGCGGGGTTCGACACCGGGGAGCTGTTTTTT,NA,NA,TRBV9,TRBJ2-2
CASSQGGQDYEAFF,TGTGCCAGCAGCCAAGGGGGACAGGACTATGAAGCTTTCTTT,TRBD1,NA,TRBV5-4,TRBJ1-1
CASSVSRGPGEVAFF,TGTGCCAGCAGCGTATCCAGGGGCCCCGGGGAAGTAGCTTTCTTT,NA,NA,TRBV9,TRBJ1-1
CASSPWTGELFF,TGTGCCAGCAGCCCTTGGACAGGGGAGCTGTTTTTT,NA,NA,TRBV5-6,TRBJ2-2
CASSLRDRGPGELFF,TGTGCCAGCAGCTTGAGGGACAGGGGGCCCGGGGAGCTGTTTTTT,TRBD1,NA,TRBV5-4,TRBJ2-2
CASSLGGGADTQYF,TGTGCCAGCAGCTTAGGCGGGGGGGCAGATACGCAGTATTTT,TRBD2,NA,TRBV7-9,TRBJ2-3
CASSLADRGRRSPLHF,TGCGCCAGCAGCTTGGCCGACAGGGGTAGAAGGTCACCCCTCCACTTT,TRBD1,NA,TRBV5-1,TRBJ1-6
CASSQGIRGPYEQYF,TGTGCCAGCAGCCAAGGGATCAGGGGCCCCTACGAGCAGTACTTC,NA,once,TRBV14,TRBJ2-7
CASSLQGGPRGNQPQHF,TGTGCCAGCAGCTTGCAAGGTGGGCCCAGGGGCAATCAGCCCCAGCATTTT,NA,NA,TRBV5-6,TRBJ1-5
CASSPGLAGGSTDTQYF,TGTGCCAGCAGCCCGGGACTAGCGGGGGGTAGCACAGATACGCAGTATTTT,TRBD2,NA,TRBV13,TRBJ2-3
CATSDSLAGVEETQYF,TGTGCCACCAGTGATTCTTTAGCGGGAGTAGAAGAGACCCAGTACTTC,TRBD2,NA,TRBV24-1,TRBJ2-5
CASSTGGRTDQPQHF,TGTGCCAGCAGCACGGGGGGACGGACGGATCAGCCCCAGCATTTT,NA,few,TRBV7-2,TRBJ1-5
CASSGTGGMQPQHF,TGTGCCAGCAGCGGGACAGGGGGTATGCAGCCCCAGCATTTT,TRBD1,NA,TRBV2,TRBJ1-5